Listed below are T cell receptor beta chains from one sample, sequenced in a study of cytomegalovirus exposure and HLA in healthy donors. TCRdb's table, derived via immunoSEQ multiplex PCR, lists solely in-frame clones and lacks some. The sample yields under 130,000 clones, more than 65% seen once. The sequenced sample consisted of PBMCs. The receptors here all came from a man aged 40-49 years in good health and CMV-seropositive. The CDR3 runs from the conserved cysteine through the conserved F or W. The D gene is left open where the match is weak. Not all rows give a size; the values are once, few, many and, for expanded clones, a class.

d_call,clone_size,v_call,j_call,cdr3_aa,cdr3_nt
TRBD2,.,TRBV5-4,TRBJ2-1,CASSLGAGGYNEQFF,TGTGCCAGCAGCTTGGGTGCGGGAGGGTACAATGAGCAGTTCTTC
TRBD1,.,TRBV18,TRBJ1-5,CASSPEQGNQPQHF,TGTGCCAGCTCACCGGAACAGGGGAATCAGCCCCAGCATTTT
.,.,TRBV19,TRBJ2-7,CASSKGAPSYEQYF,TGTGCCAGTAGTAAAGGGGCCCCCTCCTACGAGCAGTACTTC
.,.,TRBV5-1,TRBJ1-3,CASSYNLQGNAIYF,TGCGCCAGCTCCTATAACCTACAGGGAAACGCCATATATTTT
.,few,TRBV7-9,TRBJ1-6,CASSSDLSPRNSPLHF,TGTGCCAGCAGCTCTGATCTTTCTCCGAGGAATTCACCCCTCCACTTT
.,.,TRBV28,TRBJ1-1,CASPYPLPSHRVNTEAFF,TGTGCCAGCCCTTACCCTTTACCCTCACACAGGGTGAACACTGAAGCTTTCTTT
.,.,TRBV13,TRBJ1-2,CASSLGDPRAWYGYTF,TGTGCCAGCAGCTTAGGCGATCCGCGAGCCTGGTATGGCTACACCTTC
TRBD1,once,TRBV19,TRBJ2-7,CASGRSGGPYEQYF,TGTGCCAGTGGCAGGTCAGGGGGTCCCTACGAGCAGTACTTC
TRBD1,once,TRBV19,TRBJ2-5,CASWDSDGETQYF,TGTGCCAGCTGGGACAGCGACGGAGAGACCCAGTACTTC
.,.,TRBV5-1,TRBJ2-4,CASSLERAAKNIQYF,TGCGCCAGCAGCTTGGAGAGGGCAGCCAAAAACATTCAGTACTTC
.,.,TRBV7-3,TRBJ2-2,CASSLNSANTGELFF,TGTGCCAGCAGCTTAAACTCCGCGAACACCGGGGAGCTGTTTTTT
TRBD2,.,TRBV28,TRBJ2-1,CASSLWETSGRFYEQFF,TGTGCCAGCAGTTTATGGGAGACTAGCGGGAGGTTCTATGAGCAGTTCTTC
.,.,TRBV5-1,TRBJ2-1,CASSRERYYNEQFF,TGCGCCAGCAGCCGGGAACGTTACTACAATGAGCAGTTCTTC
.,.,TRBV11-3,TRBJ2-1,CASSLDSGRGYNEQFF,TGTGCCAGCAGCTTAGATTCCGGCCGGGGTTATAATGAGCAGTTCTTC
TRBD2,.,TRBV9,TRBJ2-1,CASSVGSGLAVPEQFF,TGTGCCAGCAGCGTAGGTTCAGGACTAGCGGTTCCTGAGCAGTTCTTC
TRBD1,.,TRBV7-9,TRBJ2-2,CASSLALQSQGTGELFF,TGTGCCAGCAGCTTAGCGTTACAGTCACAGGGGACCGGGGAGCTGTTTTTT
.,.,TRBV7-3,TRBJ2-3,CASSLMGATDTQYF,TGTGCCAGCAGCTTAATGGGGGCTACAGATACGCAGTATTTT
TRBD1,.,TRBV7-2,TRBJ2-7,CASSPWTGSYEQYF,TGTGCCAGCAGCCCATGGACAGGGTCTTACGAGCAGTACTTC
.,.,TRBV28,TRBJ2-7,CASSLSVFSYEQYF,TGTGCCAGCAGTTTGTCAGTTTTCTCCTACGAGCAGTACTTC
TRBD1,few,TRBV7-3,TRBJ1-5,CASSLDRVLYSNQPQHF,TGTGCCAGCAGCCTAGACAGGGTGCTTTATAGCAATCAGCCCCAGCATTTT
TRBD1,.,TRBV29-1,TRBJ1-1,CSVGRGLGTEAFF,TGCAGCGTTGGGAGGGGGCTCGGCACTGAAGCTTTCTTT
.,.,TRBV12-5,TRBJ2-3,CASGSRPGSSDTQYF,TGTGCTAGTGGTTCTCGTCCGGGATCATCGGATACGCAGTATTTT
.,.,TRBV4-3,TRBJ1-2,CASSQDVRTANYGYTF,TGCGCCAGCAGCCAAGATGTAAGGACTGCTAACTATGGCTACACCTTC
.,.,TRBV7-6,TRBJ2-7,CASSLENTGLEQYF,TGTGCCAGCAGCTTAGAAAACACAGGGCTCGAGCAGTACTTC
.,.,TRBV11-2,TRBJ2-2,CASSSGQTANTGELFF,TGTGCCAGCAGCTCTGGACAGACCGCGAACACCGGGGAGCTGTTTTTT
.,.,TRBV6-1,TRBJ2-3,CASRDTHRTDTQYF,TGTGCCAGCAGGGACACTCACCGGACAGATACGCAGTATTTT
.,.,TRBV18,TRBJ2-7,CASSGLSPYEQYF,TGTGCCAGCTCAGGGCTCAGCCCCTACGAGCAGTACTTC
TRBD1,.,TRBV5-6,TRBJ2-3,CASSLDRGLTDTQYF,TGTGCCAGCAGCTTGGACAGGGGGCTGACAGATACGCAGTATTTT
.,.,TRBV4-2,TRBJ1-6,CASSQYVGQRSPLHF,TGTGCCAGCAGCCAGTATGTGGGCCAGAGATCACCCCTCCACTTT
.,.,TRBV5-1,TRBJ1-1,CASSYGANTEAFF,TGCGCCAGCAGCTACGGTGCGAACACTGAAGCTTTCTTT
TRBD2,once,TRBV5-8,TRBJ2-1,CASSLWVAGGDEQFF,TGTGCCAGCAGCTTGTGGGTAGCGGGAGGTGATGAGCAGTTCTTC
TRBD2,.,TRBV19,TRBJ2-1,CASSVSSGSSYNEQFF,TGTGCCAGTAGTGTTTCTAGCGGGAGCTCCTACAATGAGCAGTTCTTC
TRBD1,.,TRBV7-2,TRBJ1-4,CASSLALNRGATNEKLFF,TGTGCCAGCAGCTTAGCGCTGAACAGGGGTGCAACTAATGAAAAACTGTTTTTT